This is a list of T cell receptor beta chains from one sample in a study of T-cell memory formation after mild COVID-19. TCRdb redid the calling of the 5' RACE reads with MiXCR, one entry per CDR3 protein. The sample holds around 390,000 distinct CDR3 sequences, approximately 15% seen once. Sequenced material: PBMCs or a T cell subset sorted from them (not recorded which). These receptors were obtained from a man aged 18 to 29 who had mild COVID-19 (a few samples of this study predate the infection). Cell type and time point are not known. Each CDR3 is given with its conserved first and last residue. Fields, in order: D gene, V gene, J gene, clone size, CDR3 DNA, CDR3 protein. D genes are given only for firm matches. A row's size may be missing; if present it is once, few, many or a size class.

TRBD2	TRBV11-3	TRBJ2-1	many	TGTGCCAGCAGCTTAGATCAGGGAGGGACTAGCGCGGGCAATGAGCAGTTCTTC	CASSLDQGGTSAGNEQFF
.	TRBV29-1	TRBJ2-1	.	TGCAGCTCCCGATTGGACAGTAACAATGAGCAGTTCTTC	CSSRLDSNNEQFF
.	TRBV7-3	TRBJ1-1	few	TGTGCCAGCAGCCCCCAGGTACTGGGCGCGACTGAAGCTTTCTTT	CASSPQVLGATEAFF
.	TRBV4-3	TRBJ1-6	few	TGCGCCAGCAGCCAGCCTGGGGTTGGTTCACCCCTCCACTTT	CASSQPGVGSPLHF
.	TRBV30	TRBJ2-7	.	TGTGCCTGGAGTCGGACAGGGAGGGCGGCGCAGTACTTC	CAWSRTGRAAQYF
.	TRBV6-5	TRBJ2-7	few	TGTGCCAGCAGTTACTGGGGTCGGAGCGAGCAGTACTTC	CASSYWGRSEQYF
.	TRBV12-3/TRBV12-4	TRBJ2-1	few	TGTGCCAGCAGCTATAGGTTCGATGAGCAGTTCTTC	CASSYRFDEQFF
.	TRBV6-5	TRBJ2-2	few	TGTGCCAGCTCAAACACAGGGATAAACACCGGGGAGCTGTTTTTT	CASSNTGINTGELFF
.	TRBV4-3	TRBJ1-6	many	TGCGCCAGCAGCCAAGATCTATTTTCACCCCTCCACTTT	CASSQDLFSPLHF
.	TRBV7-2	TRBJ2-3	few	TGTGCCAGCACCTTACGGGTGGGGAGCAGTTCAGATACGCAGTATTTT	CASTLRVGSSSDTQYF
TRBD2	TRBV2	TRBJ2-1	few	TGTGCCAGCAGTGAACTAGCGGGGGCCTCCCCAAATTATAATGAGCAGTTCTTC	CASSELAGASPNYNEQFF
.	TRBV21-1	TRBJ2-7	.	TGTGCCAGCAGCCACAGGTTGGGGGGCAGCTACGAGCAGTACTTC	CASSHRLGGSYEQYF
.	TRBV4-3	TRBJ2-1	.	TGCGCCAGCAGCCAAGATGTGCCAGGGGGGGGTGATGAGCAGTTCTTC	CASSQDVPGGGDEQFF
.	TRBV7-8	TRBJ2-1	few	TGTGCCAGCAGCCCAGTCCGAGGGGGGAACTACAATGAGCAGTTCTTC	CASSPVRGGNYNEQFF
.	TRBV27	TRBJ1-1	few	TGTGCCAGCAGCTCACCAGGGACGGGTTACACTGAAGCTTTCTTT	CASSSPGTGYTEAFF
.	TRBV5-6	TRBJ2-3	.	TGTGCCAGCAGCTTCCCCCCGATCGGTACGCAGTATTTT	CASSFPPIGTQYF
.	TRBV5-8	TRBJ2-4	few	TGTGCCAGCAGCTTGGGGGGGCAGGAAAACATTCAGTACTTC	CASSLGGQENIQYF
.	TRBV28	TRBJ1-1	few	TGTGCCAGCAGGCCCGTTGAAACTGAAGCTTTCTTT	CASRPVETEAFF
.	TRBV3-1	TRBJ1-1	few	TGTGCCAGCAGCCACCTAGAGGGGGTCAGAGAAGCTTTCTTT	CASSHLEGVREAFF
.	TRBV9	TRBJ1-4	few	TGTGCCAGCAGCGAGGAGGGGGTCGGAAAACTGTTTTTT	CASSEEGVGKLFF
.	TRBV5-4	TRBJ1-2	.	TGTGCCAGCAGTTCTGATACAGGGTATGGCTACACCTTC	CASSSDTGYGYTF
TRBD1	TRBV4-1	TRBJ1-5	few	TGCGCCAGCAGCCAAGATGGGACAGCTAGATATAGCAATCAGCCCCAGCATTTT	CASSQDGTARYSNQPQHF
.	TRBV25-1	TRBJ1-3	few	TGTGCCAGCAGTGTCGCAAACACCATATATTTT	CASSVANTIYF
.	TRBV5-1	TRBJ2-5	.	TGCGCCAGCAGAGGGGCCGCTAATAAGGAGACCCAGTACTTC	CASRGAANKETQYF
TRBD1	TRBV7-9	TRBJ1-1	.	TGTGCCAGCAGCTCAACTCTCGGGACAGGGGCCAGAACTGAAGCTTTCTTT	CASSSTLGTGARTEAFF
.	TRBV6-6	TRBJ2-5	many	TGTGCCAGCAGTTACCCCTTCGGGGTGGGGCTTGAGACCCAGTACTTC	CASSYPFGVGLETQYF
.	TRBV4-2	TRBJ2-3	few	TGTGCCAGCAGCCAAGCCGCGATGGGCGCGAGAACAGATACGCAGTATTTT	CASSQAAMGARTDTQYF
.	TRBV28	TRBJ1-5	.	TGTGCCAGCAGTTTATTCCAGGGTCAGCCCCAGCATTTT	CASSLFQGQPQHF
TRBD1	TRBV4-1	TRBJ1-1	.	TGCGCCAGCAGCCAAGAGCCGGGACAGGGGATCACTGAAGCTTTCTTT	CASSQEPGQGITEAFF
.	TRBV14	TRBJ2-5	.	TGTGCCAGCAGCCAAGTGCGGGCGGGCCAAGAGACCCAGTACTTC	CASSQVRAGQETQYF
.	TRBV4-2	TRBJ1-3	.	TGTGCCAGCAGCCAAGGTCACAGCTCTGGAAACACCATATATTTT	CASSQGHSSGNTIYF
.	TRBV7-2	TRBJ1-1	.	TGTGCCAGCAGCTTAGCGGGATCCATGAACACTGAAGCTTTCTTT	CASSLAGSMNTEAFF